These 5 T cell receptor beta chains originate from one sample sequenced in a study of radiation and T cells in renal cell carcinoma. Using immunoSEQ multiplex PCR, the repertoire was profiled, and TCRdb retains in-frame clones only, with some absent. The sample contains 60,000 to 95,000 clones, approximately 87% of which appear only once. The sample's time point: blood 4 weeks post-SBRT, at nephrectomy. Treatment indicated: 15 Gy SBRT to primary tumor, nephrectomy 4 weeks later. Sequencing used blood, obtained from a patient whose treatment included radiotherapy and nephrectomy. These receptors originate from a woman aged 55-69 years with renal cell carcinoma.

The chain combines TRBV28 with TRBJ2-7, with no clear D. The CDR3 runs to 15 residues. V lost 5 bases to trimming and J lost 1 base, with 15 bases between them. CDR1 and CDR2 from the germline V gene are MDHEN and SYDVKM. The DNA for the CDR3 is TGTGCCAGCAGTGGCTCTTCAAGACTTTCCTACGAGCAGTACTTC. Translation: CASSGSSRLSYEQYF.

The V gene is TRBV7-3, the J gene TRBJ2-7; the match to TRBD1 covers 10 bases. Germline V CDR1 and CDR2: SGHTA, FQGTGA. V was clipped by 0 bases and J by 2 bases; unmatched bases: 1. The CDR3 has 15 amino acids. The CDR3 sequence: CASSLTGQGTYEQYF. The CDR3 DNA sequence: TGTGCCAGCAGCTTAACGGGACAGGGGACCTACGAGCAGTACTTC. The full variable domain, in which reference TRBV7-3 and TRBJ2-7 provide the parts outside the CDR3, is GAGVSQTPSNKVTEKGKYVELRCDPISGHTALYWYRQSLGQGPEFLIYFQGTGAADDSGLPNDRFFAVRPEGSVSTLKIQRTERGDSAVYLCASSLTGQGTYEQYFGPGTRLTVT.

The V and J genes are TRBV20-1 and TRBJ2-7, with TRBD1 matching 10 bases. CDR3 length: 11 amino acids. Trimming cost V 3 bases and J 11 bases; bases outside gene matches: 4. Germline loops: CDR1 DFQATT, CDR2 SNEGSKA (reference sequence). Written as DNA, the CDR3 is TGCAGTGCTAGGGGGACAGGGGACGAGTACTTC. Protein product: CSARGTGDEYF.

The chain is built from TRBV18 and TRBJ2-3; the D gene is possibly TRBD2 (6 bases). The germline V gene has CDR1 KGHSH and CDR2 LQKENI. V lost 3 bases, J lost 2 bases, and 21 bases lay in between. The CDR3 is 18 amino acids. The CDR3, as DNA: TGTGCCAGCTCACCCTTCTTGGGGGTCAGGGAGGCCACAGATACGCAGTATTTT. The encoded protein is CASSPFLGVREATDTQYF.

The rearrangement links TRBV4-1 to TRBJ1-1; 8 nucleotides align to TRBD1. V dropped 1 base and J dropped 4; count of bases not matched to a gene: 8. The CDR3 extends over 16 amino acids. CDR1 is MGHRA, CDR2 YSYEKL, per germline. CDR3 sequence (DNA): TGCGCCAGCAGCCAAGCAGACGACAGGGGAGGCACTGAAGCTTTCTTT. Encoded protein: CASSQADDRGGTEAFF.